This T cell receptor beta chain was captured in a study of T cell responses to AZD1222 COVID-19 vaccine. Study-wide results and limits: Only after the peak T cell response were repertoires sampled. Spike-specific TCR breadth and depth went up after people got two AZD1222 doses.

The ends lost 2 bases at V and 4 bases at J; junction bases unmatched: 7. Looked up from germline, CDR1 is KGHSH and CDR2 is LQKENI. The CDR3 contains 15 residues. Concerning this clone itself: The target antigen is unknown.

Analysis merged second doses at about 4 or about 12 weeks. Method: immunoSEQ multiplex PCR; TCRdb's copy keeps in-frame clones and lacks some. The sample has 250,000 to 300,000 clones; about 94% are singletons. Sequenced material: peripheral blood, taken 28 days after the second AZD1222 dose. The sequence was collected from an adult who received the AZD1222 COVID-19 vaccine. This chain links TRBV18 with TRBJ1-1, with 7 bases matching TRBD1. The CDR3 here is CASSPSTGTVTEAFF. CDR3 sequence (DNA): TGTGCCAGCTCACCATCGACAGGGACTGTCACTGAAGCTTTCTTT.